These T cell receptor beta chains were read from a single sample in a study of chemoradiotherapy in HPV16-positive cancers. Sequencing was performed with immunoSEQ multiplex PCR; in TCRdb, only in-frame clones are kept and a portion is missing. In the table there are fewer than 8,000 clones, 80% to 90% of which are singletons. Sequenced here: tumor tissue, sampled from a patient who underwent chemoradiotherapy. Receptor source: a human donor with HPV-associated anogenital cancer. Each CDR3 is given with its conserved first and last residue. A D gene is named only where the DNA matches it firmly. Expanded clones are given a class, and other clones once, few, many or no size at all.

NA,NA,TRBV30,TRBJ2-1,CAWSYSGLRNEQFF,TGTGCCTGGAGTTATTCGGGACTTCGCAATGAGCAGTTCTTC
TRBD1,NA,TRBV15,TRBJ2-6,CATSRAGGGANVLTF,TGTGCCACCAGCAGAGCAGGGGGTGGGGCCAACGTCCTGACTTTC
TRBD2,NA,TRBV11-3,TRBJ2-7,CASSRSRLHFSGSAYEQYF,TGTGCCAGCAGCCGCTCTCGACTTCATTTTAGCGGGAGCGCCTACGAGCAGTACTTC
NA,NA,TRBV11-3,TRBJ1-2,CASSQTGNNYGYTF,TGTGCCAGCAGCCAAACAGGGAATAACTATGGCTACACCTTC
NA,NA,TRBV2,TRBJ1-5,CASTTGSNQPQHF,TGTGCCAGCACCACAGGGTCAAATCAGCCCCAGCATTTT
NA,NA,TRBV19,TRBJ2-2,CASRWDLNTGELFF,TGTGCCAGTAGGTGGGACCTCAACACCGGGGAGCTGTTTTTT
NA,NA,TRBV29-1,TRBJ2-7,CSVYLGVSSYEQYF,TGCAGCGTTTATTTAGGCGTAAGTTCCTACGAGCAGTACTTC
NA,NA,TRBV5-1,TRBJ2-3,CASSPRTLISTDTQYF,TGCGCCAGCAGCCCTAGGACTCTGATAAGCACAGATACGCAGTATTTT
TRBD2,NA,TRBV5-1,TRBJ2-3,CASSLLAGVVTDTQYF,TGCGCCAGCAGCTTGCTAGCGGGAGTGGTTACAGATACGCAGTATTTT
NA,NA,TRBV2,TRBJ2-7,CATKPGIIAEQYF,TGTGCCACCAAGCCCGGGATTATCGCTGAGCAGTACTTC
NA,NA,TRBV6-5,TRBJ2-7,CASSYSSEYEQYF,TGTGCCAGCAGTTACTCCTCCGAGTACGAGCAGTACTTC
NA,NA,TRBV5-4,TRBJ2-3,CASSLVGATDTQYF,TGTGCCAGCAGCTTGGTAGGCGCTACAGATACGCAGTATTTT
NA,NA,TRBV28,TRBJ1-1,CASSLGGLNTEAFF,TGTGCCAGCAGTTTGGGGGGGTTGAACACTGAAGCTTTCTTT
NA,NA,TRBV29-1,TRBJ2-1,CSVEESDKGREQFF,TGCAGCGTTGAAGAAAGCGACAAAGGAAGGGAGCAGTTCTTC
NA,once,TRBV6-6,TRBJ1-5,CATVDSRNQPQHF,TGTGCCACTGTGGACAGCCGCAATCAGCCCCAGCATTTT
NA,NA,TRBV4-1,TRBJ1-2,CASSQVGGPSRGYTF,TGCGCCAGCAGCCAAGTAGGGGGGCCTAGTAGGGGCTACACCTTC
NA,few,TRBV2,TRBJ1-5,CASSEVTGLGNQPQHF,TGTGCCAGCAGTGAAGTTACAGGGTTGGGCAATCAGCCCCAGCATTTT
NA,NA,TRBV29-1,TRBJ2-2,CSVVGSGTGELFF,TGCAGCGTTGTAGGGTCGGGAACCGGGGAGCTGTTTTTT
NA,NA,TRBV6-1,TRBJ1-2,CASSDVAGPRYGYTF,TGTGCCAGCAGTGACGTTGCAGGGCCCCGTTATGGCTACACCTTC
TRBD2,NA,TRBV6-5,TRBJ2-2,CASSYSRRGGGELFF,TGTGCCAGCAGTTACTCGAGAAGGGGAGGGGGGGAGCTGTTTTTT
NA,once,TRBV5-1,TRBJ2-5,CASSLTPPTEQETQYF,TGCGCCAGCAGCCTCACGCCGCCAACAGAGCAAGAGACCCAGTACTTC
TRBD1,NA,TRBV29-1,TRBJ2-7,CSVDGQGTYEQYF,TGCAGCGTTGACGGACAGGGCACCTACGAGCAGTACTTC
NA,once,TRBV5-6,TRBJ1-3,CASSDISSGNTIYF,TGTGCCAGCAGCGACATCAGCTCTGGAAACACCATATATTTT
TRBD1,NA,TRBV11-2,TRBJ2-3,CASIYTGGTDTQYF,TGTGCCAGCATCTACACAGGGGGAACAGATACGCAGTATTTT
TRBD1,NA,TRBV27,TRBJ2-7,CASKLRDRVAYEQYF,TGTGCCAGCAAACTCCGGGACAGGGTGGCCTACGAGCAGTACTTC
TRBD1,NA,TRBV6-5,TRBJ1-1,CASSRRGTGVTEAFF,TGTGCCAGCAGTCGACGGGGGACAGGGGTCACTGAAGCTTTCTTT
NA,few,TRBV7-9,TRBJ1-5,CASSLMGSNQPQHF,TGTGCCAGCAGCTTAATGGGTTCGAATCAGCCCCAGCATTTT
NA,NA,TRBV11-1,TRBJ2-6,CASSLSRSSGANVLTF,TGTGCCAGCAGCTTATCCCGAAGCTCTGGGGCCAACGTCCTGACTTTC
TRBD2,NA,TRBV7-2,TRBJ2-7,CASSSIAGYEQYF,TGTGCCAGCAGCTCCATAGCGGGATACGAGCAGTACTTC
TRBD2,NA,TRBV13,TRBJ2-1,CASSLGLGSYNEQFF,TGTGCCAGCAGCCTGGGACTAGGGTCCTACAATGAGCAGTTCTTC
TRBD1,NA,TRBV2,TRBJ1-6,CASGQGVDSPLHF,TGTGCCAGTGGACAGGGTGTGGATTCACCCCTCCACTTT
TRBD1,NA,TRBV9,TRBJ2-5,CASSVEGAWETQYF,TGTGCCAGCAGCGTTGAGGGGGCGTGGGAGACCCAGTACTTC
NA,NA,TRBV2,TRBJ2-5,CASSVGATVLETQYF,TGTGCCAGCAGTGTAGGGGCGACCGTTTTAGAGACCCAGTACTTC
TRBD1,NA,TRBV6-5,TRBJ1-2,CASSYSRTGVKGYTF,TGTGCCAGCAGTTACTCTAGGACAGGGGTAAAGGGCTACACCTTC
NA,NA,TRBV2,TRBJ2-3,CASSIPSTDTQYF,TGTGCCAGCAGTATACCTAGCACAGATACGCAGTATTTT
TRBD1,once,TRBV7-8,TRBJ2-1,CASCRDRDNEQFF,TGTGCCAGCTGCCGGGACAGAGACAATGAGCAGTTCTTC
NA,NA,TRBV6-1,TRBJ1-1,CASSGLGTSNTEAFF,TGTGCCAGCAGTGGGCTGGGGACATCTAACACTGAAGCTTTCTTT
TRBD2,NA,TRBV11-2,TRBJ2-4,CASSFHTSGVAKNIQYF,TGTGCCAGCAGCTTCCATACTAGCGGGGTAGCCAAAAACATTCAGTACTTC
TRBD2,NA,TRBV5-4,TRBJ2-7,CATETSGAYEQYF,TGTGCCACCGAGACTAGCGGGGCCTACGAGCAGTACTTC
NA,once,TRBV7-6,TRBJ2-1,CASSLSGNEQFF,TGTGCCAGCAGCTTAAGTGGCAATGAGCAGTTCTTC
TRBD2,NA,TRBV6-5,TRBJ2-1,CASSYSRREGNEQFF,TGTGCCAGCAGTTACTCGCGGCGGGAGGGGAATGAGCAGTTCTTC
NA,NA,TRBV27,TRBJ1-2,CASAGTANYGYTF,TGTGCCAGCGCGGGTACCGCGAACTATGGCTACACCTTC
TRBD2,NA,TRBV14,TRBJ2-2,CASSLLAGVNTGELFF,TGTGCCAGCAGCCTCCTAGCGGGAGTCAACACCGGGGAGCTGTTTTTT
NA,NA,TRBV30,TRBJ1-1,CAWTKKGGNTEAFF,TGTGCCTGGACTAAAAAGGGCGGAAACACTGAAGCTTTCTTT
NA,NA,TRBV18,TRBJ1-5,CASSPLPAGGNQPQHF,TGTGCCAGCTCACCACTTCCGGCGGGTGGCAATCAGCCCCAGCATTTT
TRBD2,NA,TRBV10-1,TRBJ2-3,CASSEGLDSSTDTQYF,TGCGCCAGCAGTGAAGGACTAGACTCTAGCACAGATACGCAGTATTTT
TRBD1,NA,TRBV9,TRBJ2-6,CASSAQGLGGANVLTF,TGTGCCAGCAGCGCACAGGGGCTAGGTGGGGCCAACGTCCTGACTTTC
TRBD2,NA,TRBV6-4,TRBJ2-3,CASSAGTSEADTQYF,TGTGCCAGCAGCGCCGGGACTAGCGAGGCAGATACGCAGTATTTT
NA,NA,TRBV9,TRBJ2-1,CASSVAMRSGGNYNEQFF,TGTGCCAGCAGCGTAGCCATGAGGTCCGGGGGAAATTACAATGAGCAGTTCTTC
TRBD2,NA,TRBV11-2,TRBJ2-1,CASSPLAGIDNEQFF,TGTGCCAGCAGCCCCCTAGCGGGAATCGACAATGAGCAGTTCTTC